This entry is about one TCR beta chain. Its antigen is not yet known. No base-level quality is on record; no much larger clone is a single base apart. The sample comes from a study of cytomegalovirus exposure and HLA in healthy donors (dated 2017 in TCRdb). Notes on the research overall: An earlier analysis of around 600 of the donors reported roughly 300 Gb of sequence data and 117 million unique TCR beta sequences from about 200 million T cells. In the later analysis, no new phenotypic data were used to find candidate immune exposures; instead, reliance was placed on TCR beta sequences and their occurrence across donors. Typing coverage differed by locus: A, B, C, DRB1 and DQB1 were typed in roughly 620-640 donors, DQA1 in 500 to 550, DPA1 in over 600, and DPB1 in just under 490. Every discovery cohort repertoire had been produced on one sequencing platform. High-throughput TCR immunosequencing, statistical association of individual TCRs with disease status, and machine learning were combined to predict cytomegalovirus infection status. Of the approximately 400 genotyped donors, around 81% fell in the genetic ancestry cluster associated with self-reported Caucasian donors. The study aimed to test whether signatures of past pathogen exposure could be identified by cataloging public T cell receptors. An earlier analysis of several hundred of the donors applied high-throughput TCR beta sequencing to assess whether each TCR beta V gene segment acted as functional or pseudogenic. The study profiled the T cell repertoires of 666 subjects by immunosequencing and related them to cytomegalovirus serostatus. An early release covering 500 to 750 HLA-typed donors comprised approximately 300 gigabases of sequencing data and approximately 80 million unique TCR sequences. Four or five DR-DQ haplotypes were handled as single units for association and clustering, since linkage in the cohort was strong. Across around 400 genotyped donors of the cohort, an average of about 240,000 unique TCR beta nucleotide sequences per donor were sequenced, and approximately 17% of those sequences were non-productive. A later genetic analysis used genome-wide SNP genotypes for about 65% of the 666 donors, treating that subset as a discovery cohort. HLA typing included class I and class II loci at four-digit resolution. A separate validation cohort of 100 to 150 different subjects was used in addition to the 666-subject first cohort. To study patterns of TCR occurrence, a later analysis re-analyzed previously published TCR beta repertoires from 600 to 750 donors and added high-resolution HLA genotyping. Donor age, sex, ethnicity and CMV serostatus were compiled alongside the repertoire data.

Preparation of the library involved the immunoSEQ multiplex PCR assay. The multiplex PCR relied on a mix of 60 forward primers for TCR Vbeta segments and 13 reverse primers for TCR Jbeta segments. The CDR3 region of rearranged TCR beta genes was amplified from genomic DNA by a multiplex PCR assay. Amplified TCR beta libraries were sequenced as 87-base-pair reads on the Illumina HiSeq System. The published analysis was carried out like this. Across the 500 to 850 repertoires, a later analysis counted tens of millions of unique TCR beta chains, some 11 million of which were shared by at least two donors. Raw reads were error-corrected and collapsed into unique sequences with a nearest-neighbor algorithm that merged closely related sequences to remove PCR and sequencing errors. V, D and J gene segments were assigned by aligning CDR3 sequences to IMGT reference sequences. For a sequence to be retained, at least a six-nucleotide match to both a V gene segment and a J gene segment was required. Rearrangements were called productive when the CDR3 lacked stop codons and stayed in frame with V and J; all others were non-productive. Following IMGT convention, CDR3 was defined as the stretch from the second conserved V-encoded cysteine up to the conserved J-encoded phenylalanine. Sequences without an unambiguous match to a single V gene segment were excluded from the earlier analysis of about 600 of the donors. An earlier analysis of 587 of the donors called V segments functional above 56.7% productive rearrangements and segregating when the between-donor standard deviation exceeded 5%. A statistical classification framework was developed to diagnose cytomegalovirus status using the catalog of TCR beta chain sequences. In a later analysis, TCR nucleotide sequences were compared against IMGT/GENE-DB human TR gene sequences so that V and J genes could be assigned. The TCRdist pipeline was used in a later analysis to assign CDR3 sequences and most-parsimonious VDJ recombination scenarios. In a later analysis, every TCR beta chain was defined by the combination of its CDR3 amino acid sequence and its V-gene family, and reads without a unique V-gene family were dropped. As a way to deal with suspected cross-contamination and a sequencing artifact, a later analysis dropped 450 to 700 nucleotide sequences that were highly shared and had low generation probability. In a later analysis, a clonal expansion index for each public chain was calculated from normalized within-repertoire ranks of inferred template counts. Generation probabilities in a later analysis came from a VDJ recombination model fitted to out-of-frame rearrangements, and those results were checked against IGoR. In a later analysis, hypergeometric tests were used to score TCR-TCR, TCR-HLA and TCR-CMV co-occurrence, with a repertoire-size bias correction applied to TCR pairs. In a later analysis, false discovery rates were estimated by permuting HLA or CMV assignments 20 times. A later analysis grouped co-occurring TCRs with DBSCAN, adding TCRdist sequence similarity when clustering within HLA-allele-positive subsets. Repertoires with fewer than 30,000 or more than 120,000 public chains were left out of co-occurrence clustering, as were several repertoires with anomalous nucleotide sharing. The immuneACCESS repertoire file appears here via TCRdb, limited to in-frame rearrangements. These files lack a portion of the clones; in checked studies, under half of the deficit traces to unresolved V genes, and the cause of the others is not known. Clone size and V and J calls were adopted from that table, with D and trimming inferred from the DNA. This sample comprises some 96,000 clones, approximately 72% of them detected only once. The top ten hold 6.5% to 9% of the sample.

General conclusions and limits of the study: While some public TCRs were present in many individuals, most TCR sequences turned up only very rarely across donors. A later analysis associated about 17,000 TCR beta sequences with specific HLA alleles at a false discovery rate of 0.05. According to the authors, the approach could potentially be generalized to other disease states and immunological phenotypes. The earlier analysis of some 560 of the donors excluded roughly 16 rarely observed V segments, including chromosome 9 orphons, because counts were too low. A further reported finding was that TCR beta sequences accurately predicted the HLA-A and HLA-B alleles for most subjects in the first cohort. A group of highly shared sequence variants was considered likely to be a technical artifact of the sequencing pipeline. The study listed 164 TCR beta chains as associated with cytomegalovirus. A later analysis reported that several top co-occurrence clusters appeared linked to parvovirus B19, influenza, CMV and Epstein-Barr virus. In this cohort, only TCR beta chains were sequenced, and detectable features were limited by the absence of alpha or paired-chain data. Because some donors lacked HLA typing at each locus, the association tests relied only on the typed subset. The classifier was reported to diagnose cytomegalovirus status with high specificity and sensitivity in both the original and validation cohorts. In a later analysis, TCR association rates were found to vary across HLA loci, with the most associated TCRs seen for DRB1 alleles and the fewest for HLA-C alleles. Compared with equally common non-associated chains, HLA-associated TCR beta chains in a later analysis were more clonally expanded and had lower generation probabilities. When HLA alleles, especially DR and DQ, strongly co-occurred, TCR associations were difficult to assign to individual alleles. Linkage disequilibrium might explain the correlated functional status among segregating V segments, but an unknown experimental factor could not be excluded. Immune exposure information for the cohort was limited to CMV serostatus. Roughly uniform sequencing depth across donors was assumed in presence/absence analyses, although this assumption may not hold. In vitro tests confirmed that a few of the cytomegalovirus-associated TCR beta chains recognize cytomegalovirus antigens. A later analysis found that most CMV-associated TCR beta chains appeared HLA-restricted, with HLA associations seemingly driven largely by CMV exposure. An earlier analysis of around 600 of the donors showed that most TCR beta V segments appeared in productive rearrangements either about 87% or about 30% of the time, which broadly matched IMGT annotations. According to a later genetic analysis, donors in an Asian-associated ancestry cluster had fewer N-insertions in productive TCRs than the approximately 630-donor mean. An association between a missense DCLRE1C variant and V-gene and J-gene trimming of TCR beta chains was found in a later genetic analysis and replicated in an independent cohort.

The cohort comprised fewer than 750 healthy bone marrow donors. At the time of sampling, every cohort member was nominally healthy, though immune exposures that went unrecorded were likely present. The donor was CMV seropositive and belonged to the group of 250 to 300 seropositive cohort members. A peripheral blood sample was provided by each donor, and peripheral blood mononuclear cells were used for TCR beta sequencing. The Qiagen DNeasy Blood Extraction Kit was used to extract genomic DNA from the blood cell samples. The sequenced material came from PBMCs. This clonotype was obtained from a middle-aged man in good health and CMV-seropositive.

The CDR3 in this case is CASSLDNRRDTQYF. In nucleotide form, the sequence is TGTGCCAGCAGCTTAGATAACAGGCGGGATACGCAGTATTTT. The chain joins TRBV11-2 to TRBJ2-3; tentative D gene TRBD1, with 5 bases matching. Via the germline V gene, CDR1 is SGHAT and CDR2 FQNNGV. V sheds 0 bases and J sheds 6 bases, leaving 10 bases between their ends. The CDR3 goes from the cysteine to the phenylalanine over 14 residues. The CDR3 DNA has 42 bases and is translated from base 1.